The clone carrying this TCR beta chain was detected ten times or more. Its antigen is unidentified. The source of the sample is a study of regulatory T cells in long-lasting Graves disease. Losses at the gene ends were 8 bases for V and 7 bases for J; bases not matched to a gene: 17. The CDR3 spans 16 residues. CDR1 and CDR2 from the germline V gene are MNHNS and SASEGT. Researchers made TCR beta libraries by using iRepertoire HTBI primers and running Arm-PCR on CDR3 regions. TCRdb reprocessed the multiplex PCR reads via MiXCR and lists one record per CDR3 protein. This table holds 400,000 or so distinct CDR3 sequences, less than 25% found once. Study-wide points: Under persistent disease, TRBV28, TRBJ1-2 and TRBJ2-5 were used preferentially. Sample size, which was small, may have reduced accuracy. Thyroid tissue was not studied; only peripheral blood was.

Time point noted: persistent/refractory GD, antithyroid drugs over 5 years with positive TRAb. RNA isolated from PBMCs was used to make the TCR library. V is TRBV6-1 and J is TRBJ1-2; 9 bases are shared with TRBD1. This receptor was obtained from a female donor with Graves disease. The sequencing here drew on peripheral blood mononuclear cells (PBMCs), taken when the disease was refractory, from a patient treated with antithyroid drugs. The CDR3 bases are TGTGCCAGCTCTATTCTATTAACAGGGGGCGCATTTGGCTACACCTTC. Its translation: CASSILLTGGAFGYTF.